In this sample, the clone carrying this T cell receptor beta chain turned up once. Trimming at V came to 2 bases and at J to 9 bases, leaving 3 bases not matched to a gene. Germline CDR1 and CDR2: MDHEN and SYDVKM. The CDR3 runs to 14 residues. Per the study methods: Reference gene primer amplification yielded estimated nucleated cell counts. Clones were read by immunoSEQ multiplex PCR, and TCRdb kept only the in-frame ones, dropping some. V and J calls and clone size are those listed in that table; D and trimming were worked out from the DNA. Here the sample spans under 250,000 clones, 65% to 85% being singletons. The data are from a study of blood T cell repertoires in COVID-19. Study-wide context: Spain, Italy and the United States supplied samples that represented acute and convalescent COVID-19. PBMCs, B-cell-depleted T cells, or T cells provided the cDNA or gDNA that made up the material.

Sequences were obtained from peripheral blood. J is TRBJ2-1 and V is TRBV28, with 11 bases lining up with TRBD2. The TCR comes from a woman between 40 and 55 years old who had recovered from COVID-19. The CDR3 loop is CASSLLAGGLEQFF. The DNA of the CDR3 is TGTGCCAGCAGTTTACTAGCGGGGGGACTTGAGCAGTTCTTC.